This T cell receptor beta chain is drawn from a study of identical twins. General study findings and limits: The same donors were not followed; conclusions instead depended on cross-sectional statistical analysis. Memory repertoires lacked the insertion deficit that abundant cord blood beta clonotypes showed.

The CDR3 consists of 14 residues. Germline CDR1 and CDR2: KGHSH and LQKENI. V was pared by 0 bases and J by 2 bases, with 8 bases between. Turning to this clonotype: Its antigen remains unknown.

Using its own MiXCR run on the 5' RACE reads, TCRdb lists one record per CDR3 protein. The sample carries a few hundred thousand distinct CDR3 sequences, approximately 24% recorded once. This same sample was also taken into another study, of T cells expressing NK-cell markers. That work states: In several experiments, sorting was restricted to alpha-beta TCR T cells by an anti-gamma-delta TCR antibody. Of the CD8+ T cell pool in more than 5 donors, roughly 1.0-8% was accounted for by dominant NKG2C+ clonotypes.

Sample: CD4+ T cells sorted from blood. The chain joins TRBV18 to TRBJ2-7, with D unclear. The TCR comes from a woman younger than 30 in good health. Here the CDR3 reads CASSPPYDAYEQYF. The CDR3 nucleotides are TGTGCCAGCTCACCACCTTACGATGCCTACGAGCAGTACTTC.